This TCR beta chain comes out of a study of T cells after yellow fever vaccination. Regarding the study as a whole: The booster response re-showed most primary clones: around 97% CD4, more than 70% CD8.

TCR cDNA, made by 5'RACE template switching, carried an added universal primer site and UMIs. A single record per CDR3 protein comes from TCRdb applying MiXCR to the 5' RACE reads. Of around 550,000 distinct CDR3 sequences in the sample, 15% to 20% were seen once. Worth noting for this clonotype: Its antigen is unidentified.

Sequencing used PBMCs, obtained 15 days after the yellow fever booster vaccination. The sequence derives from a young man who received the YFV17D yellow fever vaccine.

The CDR3 DNA follows: TGTGCCAGCAGCTTAGTATGGACTAGCCACAATGAGCAGTTCTTC. This translates into CASSLVWTSHNEQFF. V and J are TRBV7-9 and TRBJ2-1; 8 nucleotides agree with TRBD2. Germline V gene sequence: CDR1 SEHNR, CDR2 FQNEAQ (reference sequence). Trimming at V came to 1 base and at J to 5 bases, leaving 4 bases not matched to a gene. The CDR3 has 15 amino acids.